This T cell receptor beta chain is from a study of cytomegalovirus exposure and HLA in healthy donors. At collection, donors were nominally healthy, but unrecorded immune exposures were probable. The CDR3 length is 13 residues. Germline loops: CDR1 MNHNS, CDR2 SASEGT. Worth noting for this clone: Sequence at one end of the junction differs from germline and may be a read error.

Primers for the PCR totalled 60 Vbeta and 13 Jbeta. Measured with immunoSEQ multiplex PCR; TCRdb has only the in-frame clones, and not every one. Of 120,000 or so clones in the sample, approximately 83% were seen once. The sample consisted of PBMCs. The chain has TRBV6-1 and TRBJ1-1; D is possibly TRBD1 (5 bases). This TCR came from a woman in her 40s in good health and CMV-seropositive. The CDR3 sequence: CACRWRGHTEAFF. The DNA of the CDR3 is TGTGCCTGCAGGTGGAGGGGTCACACTGAAGCTTTCTTT.